This T cell receptor (beta chain) was sequenced in a study of early T cells in non-severe SARS-CoV-2 infection. Study-wide background: Bulk RNA from unsorted whole blood was sequenced; chains were unpaired. Notes on the study in general: Reliance on VDJdb matching favored anti-spike CD8 responses; private and CD4 specificities were missed.

Looked up from germline, CDR1 is ENHRY and CDR2 is SYGVKD. CDR3 length equals 15 residues. Trimming at V came to 10 bases and at J to 4 bases, leaving 9 bases not matched to a gene. Researchers attached unique molecular identifiers to individual cDNA molecules. One entry per CDR3 protein, called by TCRdb with MiXCR from the 5' RACE reads. The sample shows some 46,000 distinct CDR3 sequences, 5.5% to 7.5% of them seen only once. Only a few counts were recorded for this clonotype. Its antigen remains unknown. The input for sequencing was whole blood, taken at baseline. This clonotype originated in an adult who was a healthcare worker with PCR-confirmed SARS-CoV-2 infection or an uninfected control (not recorded which). The chain couples TRBV10-3 to TRBJ2-1; 11 nucleotides match TRBD2. The CDR3 protein is CATGSGTSGYNEQFF. For the CDR3, the DNA is TGTGCCACCGGATCCGGGACTAGCGGATACAATGAGCAGTTCTTC.